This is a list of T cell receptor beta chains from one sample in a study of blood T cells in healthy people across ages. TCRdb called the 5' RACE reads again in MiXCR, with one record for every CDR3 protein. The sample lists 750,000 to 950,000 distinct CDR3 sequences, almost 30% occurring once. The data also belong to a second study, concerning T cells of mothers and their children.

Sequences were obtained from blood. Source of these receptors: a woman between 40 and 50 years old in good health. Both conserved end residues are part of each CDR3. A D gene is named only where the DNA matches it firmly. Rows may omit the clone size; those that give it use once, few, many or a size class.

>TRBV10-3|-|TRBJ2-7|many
CAISRGLPYEQYF
TGTGCCATCAGCAGGGGACTTCCCTACGAGCAGTACTTC
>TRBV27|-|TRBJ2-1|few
CASSLPPNKAYNEQFF
TGTGCCAGCAGTTTACCGCCGAACAAGGCGTACAATGAGCAGTTCTTC
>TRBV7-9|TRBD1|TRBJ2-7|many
CASSLAGGQGAAYEQYF
TGTGCCAGCAGCTTAGCGGGCGGACAGGGAGCTGCCTACGAGCAGTACTTC
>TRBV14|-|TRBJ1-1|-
CASSFGGSLNTEAFF
TGTGCCAGCAGCTTTGGAGGGTCCCTGAACACTGAAGCTTTCTTT
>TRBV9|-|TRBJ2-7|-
CASSVGSGNYEQYF
TGTGCCAGCAGCGTAGGGTCCGGGAACTACGAGCAGTACTTC
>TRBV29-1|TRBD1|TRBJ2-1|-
CSVTDRGWRERVYNEQFF
TGCAGCGTTACGGACAGGGGGTGGCGGGAGCGCGTGTACAATGAGCAGTTCTTC
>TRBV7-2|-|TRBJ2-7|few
CASSPLRDSYEQYF
TGTGCCAGCAGCCCCCTGCGGGACTCCTACGAGCAGTACTTC
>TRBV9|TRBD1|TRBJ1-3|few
CASSVGQGMYKGNTIYF
TGTGCCAGCAGCGTTGGACAGGGGATGTATAAGGGAAACACCATATATTTT
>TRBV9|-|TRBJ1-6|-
CASSVGRRNSPLHF
TGTGCCAGCAGCGTCGGACGGAGAAATTCACCCCTCCACTTT
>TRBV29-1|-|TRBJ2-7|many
CSVVGAGEQYF
TGCAGCGTTGTCGGCGCTGGCGAGCAGTACTTC
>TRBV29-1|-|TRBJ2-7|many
CSAEIPSSYEQYF
TGCAGCGCAGAGATACCGAGCTCCTACGAGCAGTACTTC
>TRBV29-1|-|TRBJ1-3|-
CSVEYTVGTIYF
TGCAGCGTTGAATATACCGTGGGCACCATATATTTT
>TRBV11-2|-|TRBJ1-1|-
CASSIVWGGTEAFF
TGTGCCAGCAGCATCGTCTGGGGAGGCACTGAAGCTTTCTTT
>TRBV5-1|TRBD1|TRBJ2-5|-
CASSGIGQGQETQYF
TGCGCCAGCAGCGGGATCGGACAGGGCCAAGAGACCCAGTACTTC
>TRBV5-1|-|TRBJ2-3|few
CASSPRLGRLTSSTDTQYF
TGCGCCAGCAGCCCAAGACTAGGGCGGTTAACCTCTAGCACAGATACGCAGTATTTT
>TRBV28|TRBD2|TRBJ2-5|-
CASSPVGSGASETQYF
TGTGCCAGCAGCCCTGTTGGTAGCGGGGCCAGTGAGACCCAGTACTTC
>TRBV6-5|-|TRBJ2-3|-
CASTPGATSTDTQYF
TGTGCCAGCACTCCGGGGGCAACTAGCACAGATACGCAGTATTTT
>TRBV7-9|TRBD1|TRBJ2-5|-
CAGSSGQGVSEQYF
TGTGCCGGCAGCTCGGGACAGGGGGTGTCGGAGCAGTACTTC
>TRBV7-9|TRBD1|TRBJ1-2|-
CASRLGQENGYTF
TGTGCCAGCAGATTGGGACAGGAGAATGGCTACACCTTC